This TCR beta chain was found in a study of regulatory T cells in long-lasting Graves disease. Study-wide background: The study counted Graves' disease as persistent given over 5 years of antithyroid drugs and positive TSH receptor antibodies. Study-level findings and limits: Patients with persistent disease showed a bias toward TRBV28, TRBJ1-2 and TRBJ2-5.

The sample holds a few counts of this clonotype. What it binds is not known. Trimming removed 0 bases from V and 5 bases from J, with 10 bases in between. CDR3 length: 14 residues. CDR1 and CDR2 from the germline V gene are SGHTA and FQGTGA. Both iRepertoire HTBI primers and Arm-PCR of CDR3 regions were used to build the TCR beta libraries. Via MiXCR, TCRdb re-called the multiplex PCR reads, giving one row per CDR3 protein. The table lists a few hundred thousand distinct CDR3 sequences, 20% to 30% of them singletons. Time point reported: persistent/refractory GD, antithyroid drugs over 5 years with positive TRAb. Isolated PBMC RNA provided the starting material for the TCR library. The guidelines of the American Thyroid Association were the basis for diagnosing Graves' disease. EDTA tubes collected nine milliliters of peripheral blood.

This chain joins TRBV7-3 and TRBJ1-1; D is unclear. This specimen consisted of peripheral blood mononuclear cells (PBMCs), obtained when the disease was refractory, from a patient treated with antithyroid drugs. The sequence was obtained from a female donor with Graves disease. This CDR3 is CASSLTGSETEAFF. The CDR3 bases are TGTGCCAGCAGCTTAACGGGGAGTGAGACTGAAGCTTTCTTT. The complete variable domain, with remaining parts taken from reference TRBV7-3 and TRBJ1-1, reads GAGVSQTPSNKVTEKGKYVELRCDPISGHTALYWYRQSLGQGPEFLIYFQGTGAADDSGLPNDRFFAVRPEGSVSTLKIQRTERGDSAVYLCASSLTGSETEAFFGQGTRLTVV.